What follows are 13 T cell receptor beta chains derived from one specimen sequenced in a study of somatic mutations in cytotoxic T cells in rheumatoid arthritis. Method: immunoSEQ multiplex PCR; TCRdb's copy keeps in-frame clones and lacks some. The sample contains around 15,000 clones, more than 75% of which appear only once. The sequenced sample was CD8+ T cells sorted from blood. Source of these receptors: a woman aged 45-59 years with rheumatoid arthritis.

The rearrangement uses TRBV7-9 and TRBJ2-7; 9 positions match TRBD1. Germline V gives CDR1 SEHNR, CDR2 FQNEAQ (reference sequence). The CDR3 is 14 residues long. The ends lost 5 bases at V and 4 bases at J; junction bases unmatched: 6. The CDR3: CASSPGTGWYEQYF. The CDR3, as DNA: TGTGCCAGCAGCCCCGGGACAGGGTGGTACGAGCAGTACTTC. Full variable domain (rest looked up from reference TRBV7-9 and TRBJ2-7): DTGVSQNPRHKITKRGQNVTFRCDPISEHNRLYWYRQTLGQGPEFLTYFQNEAQLEKSRLLSDRFSAERPKGSFSTLEIQRTEQGDSAMYLCASSPGTGWYEQYFGPGTRLTVT.

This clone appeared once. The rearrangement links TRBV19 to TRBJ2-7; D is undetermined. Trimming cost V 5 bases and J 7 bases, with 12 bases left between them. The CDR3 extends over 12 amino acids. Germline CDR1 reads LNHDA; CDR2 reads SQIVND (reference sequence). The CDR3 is CASSGPAWEQYF. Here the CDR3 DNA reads TGTGCCAGTAGTGGTCCCGCTTGGGAGCAGTACTTC.

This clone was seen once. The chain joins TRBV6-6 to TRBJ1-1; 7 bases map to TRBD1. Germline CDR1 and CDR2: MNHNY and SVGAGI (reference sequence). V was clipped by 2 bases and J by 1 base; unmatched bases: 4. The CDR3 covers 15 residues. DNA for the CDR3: TGTGCCAGCAGTTACGGGACAGCGGAGAACACTGAAGCTTTCTTT. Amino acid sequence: CASSYGTAENTEAFF.

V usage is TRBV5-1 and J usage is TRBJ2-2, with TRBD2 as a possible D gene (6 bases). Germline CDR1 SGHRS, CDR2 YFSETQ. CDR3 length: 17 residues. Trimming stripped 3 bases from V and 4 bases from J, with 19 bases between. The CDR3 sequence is CASSWGVVGRFTGELFF. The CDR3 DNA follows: TGCGCCAGCAGCTGGGGGGTCGTGGGGAGATTCACCGGGGAGCTGTTTTTT.

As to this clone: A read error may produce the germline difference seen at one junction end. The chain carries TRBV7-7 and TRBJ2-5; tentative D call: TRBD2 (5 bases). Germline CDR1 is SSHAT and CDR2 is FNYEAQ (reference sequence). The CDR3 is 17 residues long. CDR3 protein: CASSLALRRPGEETQYF. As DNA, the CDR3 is TGTGCTAGCAGCCTCGCCCTCCGGAGGCCCGGAGAAGAGACCCAGTACTTC.

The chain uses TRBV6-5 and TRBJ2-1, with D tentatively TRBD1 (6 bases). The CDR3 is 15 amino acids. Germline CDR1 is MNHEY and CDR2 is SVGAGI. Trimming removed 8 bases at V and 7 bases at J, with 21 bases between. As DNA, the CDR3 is TGTGCCAGCTTTCGCCCCGGGACACCTTGGAATGAGCAGTTCTTC. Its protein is CASFRPGTPWNEQFF.

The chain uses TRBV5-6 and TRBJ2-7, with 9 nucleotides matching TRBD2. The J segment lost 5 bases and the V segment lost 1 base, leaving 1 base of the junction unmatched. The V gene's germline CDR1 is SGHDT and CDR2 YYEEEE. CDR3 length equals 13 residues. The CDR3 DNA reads TGTGCCAGCAGCTTGTTAGCGGGGGACGAGCAGTACTTC. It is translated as CASSLLAGDEQYF.

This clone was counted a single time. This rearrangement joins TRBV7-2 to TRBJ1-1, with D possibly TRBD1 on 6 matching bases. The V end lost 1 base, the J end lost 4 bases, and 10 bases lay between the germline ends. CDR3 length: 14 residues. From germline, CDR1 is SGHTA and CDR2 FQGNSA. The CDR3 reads CASSLGGGVTEAFF. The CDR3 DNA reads TGTGCCAGCAGCTTAGGGGGGGGCGTCACTGAAGCTTTCTTT.

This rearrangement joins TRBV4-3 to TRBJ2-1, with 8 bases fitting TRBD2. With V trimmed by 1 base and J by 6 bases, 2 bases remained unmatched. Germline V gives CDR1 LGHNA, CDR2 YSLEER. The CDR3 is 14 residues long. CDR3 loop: CASSQGREANEQFF. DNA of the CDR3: TGCGCCAGCAGCCAAGGGCGGGAGGCCAATGAGCAGTTCTTC.

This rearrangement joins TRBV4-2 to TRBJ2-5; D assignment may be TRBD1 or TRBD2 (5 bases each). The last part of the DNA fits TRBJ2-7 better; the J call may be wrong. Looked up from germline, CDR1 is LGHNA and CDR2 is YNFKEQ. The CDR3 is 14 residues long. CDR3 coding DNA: TGTGCCAGCAGCCAAGAAAGAGGGGTGGCCGAGCAGTACTTC. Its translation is CASSQERGVAEQYF.

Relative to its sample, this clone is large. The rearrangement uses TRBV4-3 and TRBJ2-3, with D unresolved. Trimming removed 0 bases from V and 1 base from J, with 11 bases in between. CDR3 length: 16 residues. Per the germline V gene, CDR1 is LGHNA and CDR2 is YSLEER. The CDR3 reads CASSQDSSKRTDTQYF. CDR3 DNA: TGCGCCAGCAGCCAAGATTCGAGCAAGCGCACAGATACGCAGTATTTT.

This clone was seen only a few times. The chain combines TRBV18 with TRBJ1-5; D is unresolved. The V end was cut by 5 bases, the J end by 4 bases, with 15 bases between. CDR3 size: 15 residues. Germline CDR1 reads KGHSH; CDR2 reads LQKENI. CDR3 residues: CASSTTAGGNQPQHF. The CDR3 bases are TGTGCCAGCTCAACCACGGCAGGCGGGAATCAGCCCCAGCATTTT.

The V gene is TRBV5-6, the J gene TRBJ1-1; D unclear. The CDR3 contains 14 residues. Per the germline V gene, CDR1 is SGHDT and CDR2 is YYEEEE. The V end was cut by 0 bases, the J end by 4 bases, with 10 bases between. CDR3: CASSLGSGVTEAFF. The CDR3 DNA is TGTGCCAGCAGCTTGGGGTCGGGAGTCACTGAAGCTTTCTTT.